The 18 T cell receptor beta chains below all came from one sample that was sequenced in a study of spatial heterogeneity in lung cancer. This sample's time point: blood at routine non-recurrence follow-up after resection. From the 5' RACE reads, TCRdb called clonotypes with MiXCR, one entry per CDR3 protein. Of under 150,000 distinct CDR3 sequences in the sample, under 14% were seen once. Sequenced here: PBMCs, sampled at follow-up. The origin of the receptors is a female donor with early-stage non-small cell lung cancer.

This chain joins TRBV3-1 and TRBJ2-3; 11 bases line up with TRBD2. After removal of 4 bases from V and 4 bases from J, the junction contained 4 bases not matched to a gene. The CDR3 sequence is 15 residues long. CDR1 is LGHDT, CDR2 YNNKEL, per germline (reference sequence). The CDR3 loop is CASSRLAGQADTQYF. The CDR3 DNA is TGTGCCAGCAGCCGACTAGCGGGACAGGCAGATACGCAGTATTTT.

The chain has TRBV6-2 or TRBV6-3 and TRBJ2-1, with D unresolved. Germline values: CDR1 MNHEY, CDR2 SVGEGT. This CDR3 contains 11 residues. V was trimmed by 5 bases and J by 7 bases, leaving 6 bases between them. CDR3 in amino acids: CASSRLNEQFF. The CDR3 region has the DNA TGTGCCAGCAGTCGCTTGAATGAGCAGTTCTTC.

In this sample, this clonotype turned up a few times. The rearrangement joins TRBV7-3 to TRBJ1-1, with 8 nucleotides matching TRBD1. The CDR3 is 14 residues long. CDR1 is SGHTA, CDR2 FQGTGA, per germline. V lost 5 bases and J lost 3; bases outside the gene matches: 5. The CDR3 is CASSPWTGHTEAFF. In nucleotides, the CDR3 is TGTGCCAGCAGCCCGTGGACAGGGCACACTGAAGCTTTCTTT.

This clonotype was seen only a few times. This chain uses TRBV20-1 with TRBJ2-1; D unclear. The V end lost 0 bases, the J end lost 10 bases, and 10 bases lay between the germline ends. The CDR3 is 12 residues long. CDR1 is DFQATT and CDR2 is SNEGSKA in the germline V gene (reference sequence). Written as DNA, the CDR3 is TGCAGTGCTAGAGATCTCACGGAGGAGCAGTTCTTC. Translating gives CSARDLTEEQFF.

This sequence joins TRBV14 and TRBJ2-1; 7 nucleotides line up with TRBD2. Germline CDR1 reads SGHDN; CDR2 reads FVKESK. The CDR3 runs to 14 residues. V was pared by 5 bases and J by 4 bases, with 5 bases of the junction left unmatched. CDR3 loop: CASSGRGLYNEQFF. The CDR3 DNA is TGTGCCAGCAGCGGGAGGGGCCTTTACAATGAGCAGTTCTTC.

This chain joins TRBV11-2 and TRBJ1-5, with TRBD1 matching over 8 bases. The CDR3 loop spans 16 amino acids. CDR1 and CDR2 from the germline V gene are SGHAT and FQNNGV. With V trimmed by 5 bases and J by 3 bases, 9 bases remained unmatched. The CDR3 sequence: CASSPDRGNINQPQHF. CDR3 nucleotides: TGTGCCAGCAGCCCCGACAGGGGTAACATCAATCAGCCCCAGCATTTT. Full variable domain (remainder filled in from reference TRBV11-2 and TRBJ1-5): EAGVAQSPRYKIIEKRQSVAFWCNPISGHATLYWYQQILGQGPKLLIQFQNNGVVDDSQLPKDRFSAERLKGVDSTLKIQPAKLEDSAVYLCASSPDRGNINQPQHFGDGTRLSIL.

This clonotype was detected a few times. The chain couples TRBV4-2 to TRBJ2-1; 9 nucleotides line up with TRBD1. The junction had 2 bases not matched to a gene; V was cut back by 5 bases and J by 0 bases. The CDR3 totals 15 residues. Germline V lookup: CDR1 LGHNA, CDR2 YNFKEQ. CDR3 amino acids: CASSATGGSYNEQFF. DNA for the CDR3: TGTGCCAGCAGCGCGACAGGGGGCTCCTACAATGAGCAGTTCTTC.

CDR3 amino acids: CASSLSPSGSYNEQFF. The CDR3 DNA is TGTGCCAGCAGCTTGAGTCCTAGCGGGTCCTACAATGAGCAGTTCTTC. The gene calls are TRBV5-6 and TRBJ2-1, with TRBD2 matching 8 bases. The germline V gene has CDR1 SGHDT and CDR2 YYEEEE. CDR3 size: 16 residues. The trim removed 1 base at V and 1 base at J, leaving 4 bases unmatched.

This clonotype was picked up a small number of times. The chain recombines TRBV5-1 with TRBJ1-6; D remains unclear. The V gene lost 0 bases and the J gene lost 7 bases, with 11 bases spanning the gap. This CDR3 spans 15 amino acids. Germline CDR1 reads SGHRS; CDR2 reads YFSETQ. The CDR3 nucleotides read TGCGCCAGCAGCTTGGTTTCTTCCTCAAATTCACCCCTCCACTTT. This gives the protein CASSLVSSSNSPLHF.

The rearrangement uses TRBV7-8 and TRBJ2-2; the D gene is possibly TRBD1 (6 bases). CDR1 SGHVS and CDR2 FQNEAQ come from the germline V gene. V lost 5 bases, J lost 2 bases, and 12 bases lay in between. The CDR3 is made up of 15 amino acids. The chain's CDR3 is CASSVWDTNTGELFF. CDR3 bases: TGTGCCAGCAGCGTCTGGGACACTAACACCGGGGAGCTGTTTTTT.

This clonotype occurred a few times. The rearrangement joins TRBV20-1 to TRBJ2-4; D perhaps matches TRBD1 (7 bases). V lost 5 bases, J lost 2 bases, and 31 bases lay in between. The V gene's germline CDR1 is DFQATT and CDR2 SNEGSKA (reference sequence). This CDR3 has 20 residues. DNA for the CDR3: TGCAGTGCTCCGACAGTACCAGGGGGAGGTTCTTGGGGTTCCAAAAACATTCAGTACTTC. This sequence encodes CSAPTVPGGGSWGSKNIQYF.

This clonotype has only a few counts. The chain recombines TRBV21-1 with TRBJ2-6; TRBD1 is the table's D call and was not checked against the DNA. TRBV21-1 is noted as a pseudogene. The CDR3 contains 18 residues. The CDR3 region has the DNA TGTGCCAGCAGCAAAAGGGGACAGATTACCTCTGGGGCCAACGTCCTGACTTTC. Translated, it gives CASSKRGQITSGANVLTF.

The gene calls are TRBV28 and TRBJ2-5; D tentatively fits TRBD1 or TRBD2 (5 bases each). Germline V gene data show CDR1 as MDHEN and CDR2 as SYDVKM. The CDR3 length is 14 residues. V gave up 4 bases and J gave up 3 bases, with 12 bases separating them. CDR3 region: CASSSFVGEETQYF. The CDR3 DNA reads TGTGCCAGCAGTTCTTTCGTGGGGGAAGAGACCCAGTACTTC. The complete variable domain, with remaining parts taken from reference TRBV28 and TRBJ2-5, reads DVKVTQSSRYLVKRTGEKVFLECVQDMDHENMFWYRQDPGLGLRLIYFSYDVKMKEKGDIPEGYSVSREKKERFSLILESASTNQTSMYLCASSSFVGEETQYFGPGTRLLVL.

In this sample, this clonotype turned up a few times. The chain links TRBV6-5 to TRBJ1-5, with TRBD1 as a possible D gene (5 bases). V gave up 10 bases and J gave up 2 bases, with 15 bases separating them. Germline CDR1 and CDR2: MNHEY and SVGAGI. The CDR3 extends over 14 amino acids. The CDR3 reads CATRRSGGNQPQHF. The CDR3 DNA follows: TGTGCCACCCGGAGGTCGGGGGGCAATCAGCCCCAGCATTTT.

This clonotype came up many times. The rearrangement joins TRBV29-1 to TRBJ2-7, with D unclear. Germline values: CDR1 SQVTM, CDR2 ANQGSEA. The length of the CDR3 is 11 residues. Deletions cut 7 bases from V and 4 bases from J, with 11 bases between. CDR3 bases: TGCAGCGCTCAGATTGGGTACGAGCAGTACGTC. It translates to CSAQIGYEQYV.

The V gene is TRBV5-1, the J gene TRBJ2-3; a possible D gene is TRBD2 (5 bases). Between the trimmed V and J ends, which lost 3 bases and 0 bases, there was a span of 14 bases. The germline V gene encodes CDR1 SGHRS and CDR2 YFSETQ. This CDR3 is 16 amino acids long. The CDR3 sequence is CASSSLPRGSTDTQYF. CDR3 sequence (DNA): TGCGCCAGCAGCTCCCTACCACGGGGTAGCACAGATACGCAGTATTTT. Filled out from reference TRBV5-1 and TRBJ2-3, the complete variable domain reads KAGVTQTPRYLIKTRGQQVTLSCSPISGHRSVSWYQQTPGQGLQFLFEYFSETQRNKGNFPGRFSGRQFSNSRSEMNVSTLELGDSALYLCASSSLPRGSTDTQYFGPGTRLTVL.

This clonotype was picked up a small number of times. The CDR3 DNA sequence: TGTGCCAGCAGTCATAGTTACCACAATGAGCAGTTCTTC. Translated: CASSHSYHNEQFF. The chain carries TRBV6-2 or TRBV6-3 and TRBJ2-1; unclear D gene. Trimming shortened V by 5 bases and J by 5 bases, and 10 bases separated the two germline ends. The CDR3 has 13 residues. Per germline, CDR1 MNHEY and CDR2 SVGEGT.

This clonotype showed up just a few times. The chain is built from TRBV7-8 and TRBJ2-7; D remains unclear. Germline V gene sequence: CDR1 SGHVS, CDR2 FQNEAQ. CDR3 length: 15 amino acids. The germline V and J ends were trimmed by 7 bases and 7 bases, with 23 bases remaining between them. The CDR3 sequence is CASTPPGSIGREQYF. Written as DNA, the CDR3 is TGTGCCAGCACCCCACCCGGCTCTATTGGTCGGGAGCAGTACTTC.